The rows below give T cell receptor beta chains drawn from one sample of a study of shared clonotypes between healthy human individuals. Sequenced by immunoSEQ multiplex PCR; TCRdb stores in-frame clones only, minus some. This table has 1.5 million to 1.9 million clones, 95% to 99% appearing once. Sequenced input: naive CD4+ T cells sorted from blood. The receptors were sampled from a man aged 30 to 39 in good health. CDR3s include the opening cysteine and the closing phenylalanine or tryptophan. Fields, in order: V gene, J gene, CDR3 protein.

v_call: TRBV30; j_call: TRBJ2-2; cdr3_aa: CAWSASGTVTGELFF
v_call: TRBV28; j_call: TRBJ2-7; cdr3_aa: CASSLLGLYEQYF
v_call: TRBV9; j_call: TRBJ2-5; cdr3_aa: CASSVGRQETQYF
v_call: TRBV10-2; j_call: TRBJ2-1; cdr3_aa: CASRAGRSYNEQFF
v_call: TRBV11-2; j_call: TRBJ2-1; cdr3_aa: CASSLGASGSFWGYNEQFF
v_call: TRBV6-5; j_call: TRBJ2-7; cdr3_aa: CASSYLGDYEQYF
v_call: TRBV11-3; j_call: TRBJ2-5; cdr3_aa: CASTTSGSETQYF
v_call: TRBV5-1; j_call: TRBJ2-1; cdr3_aa: CASRLTSGRPRSYNEQFF
v_call: TRBV10-3; j_call: TRBJ2-7; cdr3_aa: CAISQTGYLAEQYF
v_call: TRBV2; j_call: TRBJ2-1; cdr3_aa: CASSERTGETEAFF
v_call: TRBV2; j_call: TRBJ1-2; cdr3_aa: CASHRDRGRINYGYTF
v_call: TRBV5-4; j_call: TRBJ2-7; cdr3_aa: CASSLQDEQYF
v_call: TRBV28; j_call: TRBJ1-4; cdr3_aa: CASSFDPQGATNEKLFF
v_call: TRBV5-5; j_call: TRBJ2-3; cdr3_aa: CASSFQITDTQYF
v_call: TRBV4-1; j_call: TRBJ2-3; cdr3_aa: CASSHTPGGSTDTQYF
v_call: TRBV5-6; j_call: TRBJ2-2; cdr3_aa: CASSSTPGGVGNTGELFF
v_call: TRBV6-1; j_call: TRBJ1-2; cdr3_aa: CASSEAGQGRFIYGYTF
v_call: TRBV27; j_call: TRBJ2-5; cdr3_aa: CASGARIGGGTQYF
v_call: TRBV18; j_call: TRBJ2-1; cdr3_aa: CASSPSDRDIEQFF
v_call: TRBV11-2; j_call: TRBJ2-2; cdr3_aa: CASRLAGGRGELFF
v_call: TRBV5-1; j_call: TRBJ2-7; cdr3_aa: CASSPQAGVPYEQYF
v_call: TRBV6-5; j_call: TRBJ2-7; cdr3_aa: CASNPTGRMSYEQYF
v_call: TRBV28; j_call: TRBJ1-5; cdr3_aa: CASSLITGGNQPQHF
v_call: TRBV4-3; j_call: TRBJ2-5; cdr3_aa: CASSQGISGTPRYF
v_call: TRBV6-1; j_call: TRBJ1-3; cdr3_aa: CASSVQGVPGNTIYF
v_call: TRBV9; j_call: TRBJ1-1; cdr3_aa: CASSVVGDTEAFF
v_call: TRBV1; j_call: TRBJ2-1; cdr3_aa: CTSSRRGVENSYNEQFF
v_call: TRBV6-6; j_call: TRBJ2-1; cdr3_aa: CASSPSPGQGGNEQFF
v_call: TRBV5-4; j_call: TRBJ2-7; cdr3_aa: CASSLVLAGESEQYF